This record looks at one T cell receptor beta chain sequence and its context. This clonotype was seen a handful of times. Its antigen specificity is not known. There are no base qualities to consult, and no much larger clone falls within one base. This sample was taken from a study of CD8 T cells in ankylosing spondylitis (dated by TCRdb to about 2017). With respect to the entire study: T cell receptor beta repertoires were profiled in healthy donors and ankylosing spondylitis patients so that disease-linked TCR variants could be found. Peripheral blood was sampled, and synovial fluid was additionally collected from ankylosing spondylitis patients. In total, the full study cohort was made up of approximately 99 healthy donors and 25 to 30 ankylosing spondylitis patients. General conclusions and limits of the study: A TCR beta motif made up of several highly homologous amino acid variants appeared to be characteristic of blood from ankylosing spondylitis patients. The disease-linked clones showed a CD8+ phenotype and occurred at relatively low frequencies in peripheral blood. The disease-linked clones were reported to be significantly enriched in matched synovial fluid samples from ankylosing spondylitis patients. Some motif variants were previously reported in synovial fluid and blood of reactive arthritis patients, suggesting common disease-initiation mechanisms.

Sequencing was performed on an Illumina HiSeq 2500. Quantitative 5'-RACE with molecular barcodes was the method used to prepare the TCR beta libraries. The original methods were these. A new computational method based on a probabilistic model of VDJ rearrangement was used to identify disease-linked TCR variants. TCRdb trimmed the raw reads at Q25, called clones with MiXCR and kept productive beta chains. Rows are combined by CDR3 protein, so each entry shows the most common genes and DNA. The V and J calls, along with clone size, are taken from TCRdb and not from the paper's own processing. The sample table holds under 850,000 distinct CDR3 sequences, of which 19% were seen once. About a fifth of the sample rests with the top ten. As encoded in the germline V gene (reference sequence), CDR1 is DFQATT while CDR2 is SNEGSKA. The CDR3 runs 12 amino acids, cysteine and phenylalanine included. Left in the record is the CDR3 DNA by itself, 36 bases read in frame from the first base. Trimming takes 0 bases from V and 8 bases from J, and the germline ends sit 10 bases apart.

Sample: blood, either unsorted or a sorted T cell fraction (not recorded which). The chain links TRBV20-1 with TRBJ1-1; no D segment can be confidently identified. This sequence originates from a male donor with ankylosing spondylitis. The DNA reads as follows: TGCAGTGCTAGAGATGGTATGACAGAAGCTTTCTTT. It specifies CSARDGMTEAFF.